This T cell receptor beta chain was documented in a study of cytomegalovirus exposure and HLA in healthy donors. Study overall: In an early release, HLA-typed donors contributed tens of millions of unique TCR sequences. Study results and limitations: In presence/absence analyses, roughly uniform sequencing depth across donors was assumed. Among CMV-associated TCR beta chains, most appeared HLA-restricted in a later analysis. Indistinguishable V segments, including TRBV6-2 and TRBV6-3, were excluded.

Worth noting for this clone: Its antigen is undetermined.

PCR amplification relied on 60 Vbeta primers (plus 13 Jbeta primers). The protocol was immunoSEQ multiplex PCR, while the TCRdb copy is restricted to in-frame clones and leaves out a portion. The repertoire holds nearly 300,000 clones, with 75% to 90% as singletons. Per the germline V gene, CDR1 is SGHDN and CDR2 is FVKESK. Trimming removed 4 bases from V and 8 bases from J, with 14 bases in between. The CDR3 has 13 amino acids. The sample consisted of PBMCs. V usage is TRBV14 and J usage is TRBJ1-2, with D perhaps matching TRBD1 (5 bases). The clonotype originates from a middle-aged man in good health and CMV-seropositive. CDR3 bases: TGTGCCAGCAGCCCCCGGAGGGGAGACGGCTACACCTTC. This encodes CASSPRRGDGYTF.